Below, 5 T cell receptor beta chains from the same sample are listed, as sequenced in a study of T-cell memory formation after mild COVID-19. MiXCR, run by TCRdb on the 5' RACE reads, gives a single entry per CDR3 protein. The sample includes approximately 45,000 distinct CDR3 sequences, around 6.6% of them seen just once. Specimen: PBMCs or a T cell subset sorted from them (not recorded which). Receptor source: an adult who had mild COVID-19 (a few samples of this study predate the infection). Cell type and time point are not known.

This clonotype was counted many times. The rearrangement joins TRBV4-3 to TRBJ2-7, with 9 bases lining up with TRBD1. Germline CDR1 reads LGHNA; CDR2 reads YSLEER. V lost 1 base, J lost 7 bases, and 5 bases stayed unmatched. The CDR3 is 14 amino acids. The CDR3 coding sequence is TGCGCCAGCAGCCAAGGGGACAGGGCGGGGGAGCAGTACTTC. It specifies CASSQGDRAGEQYF.

This clonotype was found a few times. The chain is built from TRBV18 and TRBJ1-2; possible D gene TRBD1, 6 bases. Germline V gives CDR1 KGHSH, CDR2 LQKENI. The CDR3 sequence is 15 residues long. V gave up 4 bases and J gave up 5 bases, with 17 bases separating them. DNA of the CDR3: TGTGCCAGCTCACACACCACAGGGACCGGATATGGCTACACCTTC. As protein: CASSHTTGTGYGYTF.

Many counts were recorded for this clonotype. This chain uses TRBV3-1 with TRBJ2-7; D is ambiguous. The CDR3 extends over 12 amino acids. The germline V gene encodes CDR1 LGHDT and CDR2 YNNKEL (reference sequence). Trimming cost V 0 bases and J 4 bases, with 4 bases left between them. In DNA form, the CDR3 reads TGTGCCAGCAGCCAAGAAGCATACGAGCAGTACTTC. It encodes CASSQEAYEQYF.

This clonotype was observed many times. The chain joins TRBV27 to TRBJ2-1; 7 nucleotides align to TRBD2. Germline V gene sequence: CDR1 MNHEY, CDR2 SMNVEV (reference sequence). The length of the CDR3 is 15 residues. The junction had 4 bases not matched to a gene; V was cut back by 4 bases and J by 1 base. The CDR3 sequence: CASSSGGTSYNEQFF. In nucleotides, the CDR3 is TGTGCCAGCAGTTCCGGGGGGACTTCCTACAATGAGCAGTTCTTC.

This clonotype was seen more than once but under ten times. Just one base apart from a much larger clone, this may be a read error. The chain uses TRBV5-5 and TRBJ2-5; 13 nucleotides match TRBD2. CDR1 and CDR2 (germline): SGHKS, YYEKEE (reference sequence). This CDR3 comprises 16 residues. The CDR3: CASSILAGGPVETKYF. The CDR3 DNA reads TGTGCCAGCAGCATACTAGCGGGGGGGCCCGTAGAGACCAAGTACTTC.